The 11 T cell receptor beta chains given below trace back to one sample, sequenced in a study of regulatory T cells in long-lasting Graves disease. Building the TCR beta libraries relied on iRepertoire HTBI primers, and CDR3 regions underwent Arm-PCR. TCRdb independently ran MiXCR on the multiplex PCR reads; one entry per CDR3 protein. The table includes 650,000 to 700,000 distinct CDR3 sequences, around 30% detected once. Time point denoted: persistent/refractory GD, antithyroid drugs over 5 years with positive TRAb. Generation of the TCR library employed RNA extracted from PBMCs. This specimen consisted of peripheral blood mononuclear cells (PBMCs), obtained when the disease was refractory, from a patient treated with antithyroid drugs. All receptors come from a female donor with Graves disease.

V usage is TRBV29-1 and J usage is TRBJ2-7; 8 nucleotides match TRBD1. The V segment lost 2 bases and the J segment 4 bases; nucleotides outside the gene matches: 4. This CDR3 has 13 residues. Germline V gives CDR1 SQVTM, CDR2 ANQGSEA. CDR3 sequence: CSVESRTGYEQYF. The CDR3 nucleotides read TGCAGCGTTGAATCTCGGACAGGGTACGAGCAGTACTTC.

The gene calls are TRBV30 and TRBJ2-4, with TRBD1 as a possible D gene (6 bases). V lost 0 bases and J 2 bases, leaving 8 bases between the germline ends. CDR1 and CDR2 (germline): GTSNPN, SVGIG (reference sequence). The CDR3 sequence is 14 residues long. CDR3 region: CAWSVGASKNIQYF. The CDR3 coding sequence is TGTGCCTGGAGTGTGGGGGCTTCCAAAAACATTCAGTACTTC.

There are a few counts of this clonotype. V usage is TRBV29-1 and J usage is TRBJ1-1; D possibly corresponds to TRBD1 (5 bases). The ends were cut back, 2 bases at V and 6 bases at J, with 10 bases in the middle. The CDR3 totals 12 residues. Per germline, CDR1 SQVTM and CDR2 ANQGSEA. The CDR3 bases are TGCAGCGTTGAAAAGACGGGGCCTGAAGCTTTCTTT. It yields the protein CSVEKTGPEAFF.

This clonotype has a handful of counts. This chain connects TRBV11-2 to TRBJ1-6; maybe TRBD1 (6 bases). This CDR3 has 14 amino acids. Trimming shortened V by 2 bases and J by 5 bases, and 7 bases separated the two germline ends. Per the germline V gene, CDR1 is SGHAT and CDR2 is FQNNGV. CDR3: CASSLQGNNSPLHF. As DNA, the CDR3 is TGTGCCAGCAGCTTACAGGGGAATAATTCACCCCTCCACTTT.

This clonotype was observed a handful of times. The gene calls are TRBV12-3 or TRBV12-4 and TRBJ1-5; perhaps TRBD1 as D (5 bases). The CDR3 contains 18 residues. Trimming pared 5 bases from V and 1 base from J, leaving 21 bases between. CDR3 DNA: TGTGCCAGCAGTCCCCTTCTCCGGGGCAGGGCGAGCAATCAGCCCCAGCATTTT. Its protein product is CASSPLLRGRASNQPQHF.

This chain uses TRBV3-1 with TRBJ2-5, with 8 bases fitting TRBD1. Per the germline V gene, CDR1 is LGHDT and CDR2 is YNNKEL (reference sequence). The length of the CDR3 is 13 residues. V lost 9 bases, J lost 4 bases, and 7 bases stayed unmatched. The CDR3 is CASGQGYGETQYF. The CDR3 DNA follows: TGTGCCAGTGGACAGGGCTACGGAGAGACCCAGTACTTC.

This clonotype was counted a few times. CDR3 residues: CSARDFEEGPLREQYF. The CDR3 coding sequence is TGCAGTGCTAGAGATTTTGAAGAAGGGCCTTTGAGGGAGCAGTACTTC. The chain joins TRBV20-1 to TRBJ2-7, with D uncertain. The CDR3 contains 16 residues. CDR1 and CDR2 from the germline V gene are DFQATT and SNEGSKA (reference sequence). V was shortened by 0 bases and J by 7 bases, with 22 bases between the two germline ends.

V usage is TRBV13 and J usage is TRBJ2-2; no definite D call. The CDR3 is 16 amino acids. Trimming removed 2 bases from V and 0 bases from J, with 10 bases in between. Per the germline V gene, CDR1 is PRHDT and CDR2 is FYEKMQ (reference sequence). CDR3 sequence reads: CASSLMTDSNTGELFF. CDR3 in DNA: TGTGCCAGCAGCTTAATGACCGACTCGAACACCGGGGAGCTGTTTTTT.

The DNA of the CDR3 is TGCAGCGTTGATACTAGCGGGAGGGCCGGGGAGCAGTACTTC. This codes for CSVDTSGRAGEQYF. V is TRBV29-1 and J is TRBJ2-7; 13 bases match TRBD2. This CDR3 is built from 14 residues. Germline CDR1 reads SQVTM; CDR2 reads ANQGSEA. V lost 3 bases to trimming and J lost 7 bases; unmatched junction nucleotides: 6.

Remarks on this clonotype: One end of the junction does not line up with germline, which may come from a read error. The gene calls are TRBV7-2 and TRBJ1-5; D unresolved. From germline, CDR1 is SGHTA and CDR2 FQGNSA. This CDR3 is 13 amino acids long. The CDR3, as DNA: TGTGTCAGCAGCTTAGGGTTTAGGCAGCCCCAGCATTTT. The encoded protein is CVSSLGFRQPQHF.

The chain joins TRBV4-1 to TRBJ2-1, with D hard to call. In germline, CDR1 is MGHRA, CDR2 YSYEKL. CDR3 length: 13 amino acids. V lost 4 bases and J lost 5, with 9 bases in between. CDR3 sequence: CASSLEGNNEQFF. The CDR3 bases are TGCGCCAGCAGCCTCGAAGGGAACAATGAGCAGTTCTTC.